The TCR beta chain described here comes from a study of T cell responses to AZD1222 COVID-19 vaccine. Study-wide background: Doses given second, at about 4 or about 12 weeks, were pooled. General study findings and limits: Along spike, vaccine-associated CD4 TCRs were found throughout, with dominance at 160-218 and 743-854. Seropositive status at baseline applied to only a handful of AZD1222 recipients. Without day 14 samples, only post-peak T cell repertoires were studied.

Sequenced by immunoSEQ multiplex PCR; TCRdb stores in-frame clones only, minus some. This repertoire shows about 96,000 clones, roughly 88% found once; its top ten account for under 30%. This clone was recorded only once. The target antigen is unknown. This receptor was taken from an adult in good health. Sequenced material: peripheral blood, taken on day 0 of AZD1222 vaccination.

CDR3 DNA: TGTGCCTGGAGATCCCGGGACGGGAGCTCCTACGAGCAGTACTTC. This codes for CAWRSRDGSSYEQYF. This chain connects TRBV30 to TRBJ2-7; the D gene is possibly TRBD2 (6 bases). The CDR3 is made up of 15 amino acids. Germline assignment: CDR1 GTSNPN and CDR2 SVGIG (reference sequence). V was pared by 3 bases and J by 0 bases, with 15 bases between.